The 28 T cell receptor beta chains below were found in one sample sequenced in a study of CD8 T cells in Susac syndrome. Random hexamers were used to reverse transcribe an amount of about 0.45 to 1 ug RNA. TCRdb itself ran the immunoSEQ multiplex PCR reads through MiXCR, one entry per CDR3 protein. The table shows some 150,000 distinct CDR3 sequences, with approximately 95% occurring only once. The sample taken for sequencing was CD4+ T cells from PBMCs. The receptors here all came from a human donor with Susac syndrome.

The DNA of the CDR3 is TGCAGCGTTCGGCGTCCGCTAGAAGATACGCAGTATTTT. As protein: CSVRRPLEDTQYF. The rearrangement uses TRBV29-1 and TRBJ2-3; D remains unclear. The CDR3 is 13 amino acids. Between the trimmed V and J ends, which lost 5 bases and 5 bases, there was a span of 14 bases. Germline V lookup: CDR1 SQVTM, CDR2 ANQGSEA.

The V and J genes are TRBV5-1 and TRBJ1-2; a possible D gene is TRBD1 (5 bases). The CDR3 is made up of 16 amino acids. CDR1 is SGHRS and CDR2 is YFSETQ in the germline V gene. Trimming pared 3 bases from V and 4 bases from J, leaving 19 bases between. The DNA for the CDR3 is TGCGCCAGCAGCTCCTCCGGGACTCCCGGAGGCTATGGCTACACCTTC. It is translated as CASSSSGTPGGYGYTF.

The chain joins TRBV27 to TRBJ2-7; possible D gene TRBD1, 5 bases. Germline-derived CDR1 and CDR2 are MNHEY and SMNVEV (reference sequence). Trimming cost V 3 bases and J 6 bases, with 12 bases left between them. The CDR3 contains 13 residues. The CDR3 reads CASSFLSGPEQYF. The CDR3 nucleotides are TGTGCCAGCAGTTTCCTCTCAGGGCCCGAGCAGTACTTC.

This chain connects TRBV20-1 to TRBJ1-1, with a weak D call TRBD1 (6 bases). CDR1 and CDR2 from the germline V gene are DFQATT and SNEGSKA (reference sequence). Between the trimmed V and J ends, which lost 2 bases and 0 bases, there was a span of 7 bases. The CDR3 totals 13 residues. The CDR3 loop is CSARTGMNTEAFF. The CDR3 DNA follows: TGCAGTGCTAGAACAGGGATGAACACTGAAGCTTTCTTT.

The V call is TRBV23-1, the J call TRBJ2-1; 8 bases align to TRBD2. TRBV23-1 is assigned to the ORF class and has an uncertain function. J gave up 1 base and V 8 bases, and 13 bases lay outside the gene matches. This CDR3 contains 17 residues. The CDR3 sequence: CASHRGGLHWSYNEQFF. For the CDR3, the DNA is TGCGCCAGCCACCGCGGGGGGTTACACTGGTCCTACAATGAGCAGTTCTTC.

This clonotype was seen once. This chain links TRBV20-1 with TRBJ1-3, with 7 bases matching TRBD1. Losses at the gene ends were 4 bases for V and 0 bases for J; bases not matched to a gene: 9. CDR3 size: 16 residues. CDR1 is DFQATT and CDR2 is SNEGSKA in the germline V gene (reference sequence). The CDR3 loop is CSATRTGPISGNTIYF. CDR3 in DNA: TGCAGTGCTACGCGGACAGGTCCTATCTCTGGAAACACCATATATTTT.

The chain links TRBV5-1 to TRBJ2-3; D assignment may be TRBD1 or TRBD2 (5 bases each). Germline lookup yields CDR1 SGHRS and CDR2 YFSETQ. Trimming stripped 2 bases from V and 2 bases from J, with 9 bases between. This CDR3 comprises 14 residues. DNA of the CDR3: TGCGCCAGCAGCTTCGAAGGGACCACAGATACGCAGTATTTT. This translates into CASSFEGTTDTQYF.

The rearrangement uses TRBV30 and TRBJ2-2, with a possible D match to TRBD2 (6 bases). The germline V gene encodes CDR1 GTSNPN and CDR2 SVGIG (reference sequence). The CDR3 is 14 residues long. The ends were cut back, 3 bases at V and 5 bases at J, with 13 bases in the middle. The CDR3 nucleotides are TGTGCCTGGAGCGATGGGGCGGGGACCGGGGAGCTGTTTTTT. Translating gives CAWSDGAGTGELFF.

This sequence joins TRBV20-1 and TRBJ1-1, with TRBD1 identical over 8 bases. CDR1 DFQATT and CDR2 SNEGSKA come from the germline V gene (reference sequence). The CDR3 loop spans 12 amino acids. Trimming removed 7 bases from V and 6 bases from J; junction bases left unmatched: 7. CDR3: CSGPTRGPEAFF. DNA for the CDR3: TGCAGTGGCCCGACCAGGGGGCCTGAAGCTTTCTTT.

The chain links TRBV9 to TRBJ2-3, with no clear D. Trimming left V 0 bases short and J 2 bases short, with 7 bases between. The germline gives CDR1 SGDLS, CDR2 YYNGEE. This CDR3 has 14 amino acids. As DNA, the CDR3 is TGTGCCAGCAGCGTAGGTCTTTCCACAGATACGCAGTATTTT. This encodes CASSVGLSTDTQYF. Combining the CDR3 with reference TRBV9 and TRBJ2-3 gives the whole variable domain DSGVTQTPKHLITATGQRVTLRCSPRSGDLSVYWYQQSLDQGLQFLIQYYNGEERAKGNILERFSAQQFPDLHSELNLSSLELGDSALYFCASSVGLSTDTQYFGPGTRLTVL.

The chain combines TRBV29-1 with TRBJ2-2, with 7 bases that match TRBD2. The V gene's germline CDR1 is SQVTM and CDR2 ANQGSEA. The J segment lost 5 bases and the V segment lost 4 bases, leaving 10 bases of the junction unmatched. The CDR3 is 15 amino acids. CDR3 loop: CSVGDSLGGTGELFF. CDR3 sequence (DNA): TGCAGCGTTGGCGACAGCTTGGGGGGGACCGGGGAGCTGTTTTTT.

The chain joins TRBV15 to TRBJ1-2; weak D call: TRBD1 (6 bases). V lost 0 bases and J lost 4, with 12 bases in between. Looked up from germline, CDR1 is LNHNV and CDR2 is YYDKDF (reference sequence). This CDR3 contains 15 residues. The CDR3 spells CATSRDPDRVYGYTF. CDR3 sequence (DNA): TGTGCCACCAGCAGAGACCCGGACAGAGTCTATGGCTACACCTTC.

CDR3 DNA sequence: TGTGCCAGCAGTCCTGGACAGGCACAAGAGACCCAGTACTTC. This codes for CASSPGQAQETQYF. V and J are TRBV2 and TRBJ2-5; 7 nucleotides line up with TRBD1. V lost 5 bases, J lost 2 bases, and 5 bases stayed unmatched. In germline, CDR1 is SNHLY, CDR2 FYNNEI. The CDR3 is 14 amino acids.

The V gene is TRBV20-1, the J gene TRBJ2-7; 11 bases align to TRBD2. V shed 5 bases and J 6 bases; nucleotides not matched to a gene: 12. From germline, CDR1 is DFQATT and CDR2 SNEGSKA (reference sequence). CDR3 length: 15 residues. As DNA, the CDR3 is TGCAGTGCTCTCGTAATAGCGGGAGGGAGGGGCGAGCAGTACTTC. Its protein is CSALVIAGGRGEQYF.

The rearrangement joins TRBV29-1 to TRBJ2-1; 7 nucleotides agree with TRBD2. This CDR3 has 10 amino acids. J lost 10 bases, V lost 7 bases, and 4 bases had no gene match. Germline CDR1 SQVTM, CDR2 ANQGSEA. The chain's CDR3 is CSAGGVEQFF. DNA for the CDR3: TGCAGCGCTGGGGGGGTCGAGCAGTTCTTC.

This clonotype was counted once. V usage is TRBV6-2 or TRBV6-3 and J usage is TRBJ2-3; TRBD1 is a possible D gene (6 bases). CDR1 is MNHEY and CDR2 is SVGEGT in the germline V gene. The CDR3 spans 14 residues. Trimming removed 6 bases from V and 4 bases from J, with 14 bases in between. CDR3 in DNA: TGTGCCAGCAGCCATCTACAGGGACCAGATACGCAGTATTTT. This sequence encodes CASSHLQGPDTQYF.

CDR3 amino acids: CATSDSGTGTDSYNEQFF. As DNA, the CDR3 is TGTGCCACCAGTGACTCAGGCACCGGGACGGATTCCTACAATGAGCAGTTCTTC. The chain carries TRBV24-1 and TRBJ2-1, with D possibly called TRBD1 or TRBD2 (5 bases each). The CDR3 length is 18 residues. Germline values: CDR1 KGHDR, CDR2 SFDVKD. V was trimmed by 4 bases and J by 1 base, leaving 19 bases between them.

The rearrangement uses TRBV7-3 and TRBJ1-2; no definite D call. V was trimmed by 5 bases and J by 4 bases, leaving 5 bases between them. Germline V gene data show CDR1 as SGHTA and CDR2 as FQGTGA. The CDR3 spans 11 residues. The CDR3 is CASSDGYGYTF. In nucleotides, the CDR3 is TGTGCCAGCAGCGACGGCTATGGCTACACCTTC. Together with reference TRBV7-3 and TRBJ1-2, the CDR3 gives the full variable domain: GAGVSQTPSNKVTEKGKYVELRCDPISGHTALYWYRQSLGQGPEFLIYFQGTGAADDSGLPNDRFFAVRPEGSVSTLKIQRTERGDSAVYLCASSDGYGYTFGSGTRLTVV.

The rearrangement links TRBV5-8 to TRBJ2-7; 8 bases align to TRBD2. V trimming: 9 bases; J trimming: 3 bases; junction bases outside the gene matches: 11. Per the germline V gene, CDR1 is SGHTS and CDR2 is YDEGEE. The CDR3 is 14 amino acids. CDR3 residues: CATNPQRGHYEQYF. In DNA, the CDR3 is TGTGCCACCAACCCGCAGCGGGGGCACTACGAGCAGTACTTC.

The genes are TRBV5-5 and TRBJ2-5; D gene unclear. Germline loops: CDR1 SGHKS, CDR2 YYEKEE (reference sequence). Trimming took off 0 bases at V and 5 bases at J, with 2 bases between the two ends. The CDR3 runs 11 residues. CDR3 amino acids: CASSLDETQYF. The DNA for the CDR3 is TGTGCCAGCAGCTTGGACGAGACCCAGTACTTC.

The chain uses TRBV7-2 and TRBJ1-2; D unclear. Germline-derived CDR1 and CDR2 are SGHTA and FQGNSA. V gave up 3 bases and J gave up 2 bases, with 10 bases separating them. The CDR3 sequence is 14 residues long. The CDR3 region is CASSFPGYNYGYTF. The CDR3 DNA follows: TGTGCCAGCAGCTTCCCCGGGTACAACTATGGCTACACCTTC.

This chain's CDR3 is CATSDPMGTQYF. The CDR3 coding sequence is TGTGCCACCAGTGATCCCATGGGTACGCAGTATTTT. The J gene is TRBJ2-3, the V gene TRBV24-1; D remains ambiguous. The CDR3 length is 12 residues. V was clipped by 3 bases and J by 8 bases, with 8 bases between them. CDR1 and CDR2 (germline): KGHDR, SFDVKD.

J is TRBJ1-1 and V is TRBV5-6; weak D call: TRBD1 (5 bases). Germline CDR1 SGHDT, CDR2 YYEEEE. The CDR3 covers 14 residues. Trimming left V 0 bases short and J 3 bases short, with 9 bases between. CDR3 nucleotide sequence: TGTGCCAGCAGCTTGGCAGGGTACGACACTGAAGCTTTCTTT. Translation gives CASSLAGYDTEAFF. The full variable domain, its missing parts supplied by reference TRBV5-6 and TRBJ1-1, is DAGVTQSPTHLIKTRGQQVTLRCSPKSGHDTVSWYQQALGQGPQFIFQYYEEEERQRGNFPDRFSGHQFPNYSSELNVNALLLGDSALYLCASSLAGYDTEAFFGQGTRLTVV.

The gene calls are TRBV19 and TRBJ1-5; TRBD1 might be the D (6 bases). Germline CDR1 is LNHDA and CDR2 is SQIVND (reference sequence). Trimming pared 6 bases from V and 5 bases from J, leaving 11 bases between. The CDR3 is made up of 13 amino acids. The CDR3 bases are TGTGCCAGTAGCAGGGGCGTCGATCAGCCCCAGCATTTT. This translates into CASSRGVDQPQHF.

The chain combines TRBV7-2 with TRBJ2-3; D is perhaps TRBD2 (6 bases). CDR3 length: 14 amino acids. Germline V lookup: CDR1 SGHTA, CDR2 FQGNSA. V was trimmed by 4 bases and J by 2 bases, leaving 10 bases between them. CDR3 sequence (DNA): TGTGCCAGCAGCTCACTAGCCGCCACAGATACGCAGTATTTT. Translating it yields CASSSLAATDTQYF.

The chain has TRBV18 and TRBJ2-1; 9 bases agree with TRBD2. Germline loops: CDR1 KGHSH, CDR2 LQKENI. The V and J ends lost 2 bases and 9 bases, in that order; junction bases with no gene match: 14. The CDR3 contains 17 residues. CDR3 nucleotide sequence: TGTGCCAGCTCACCAGGCATTAGCGGGAGTACCCCGAGTGAGCAGTTCTTC. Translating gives CASSPGISGSTPSEQFF. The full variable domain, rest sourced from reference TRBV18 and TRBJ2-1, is NAGVMQNPRHLVRRRGQEARLRCSPMKGHSHVYWYRQLPEEGLKFMVYLQKENIIDESGMPKERFSAEFPKEGPSILRIQQVVRGDSAAYFCASSPGISGSTPSEQFFGPGTRLTVL.

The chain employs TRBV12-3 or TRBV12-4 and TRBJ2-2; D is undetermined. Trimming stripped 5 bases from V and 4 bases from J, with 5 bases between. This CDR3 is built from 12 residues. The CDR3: CASSTLTGELFF. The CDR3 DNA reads TGTGCCAGCAGTACTCTCACCGGGGAGCTGTTTTTT.

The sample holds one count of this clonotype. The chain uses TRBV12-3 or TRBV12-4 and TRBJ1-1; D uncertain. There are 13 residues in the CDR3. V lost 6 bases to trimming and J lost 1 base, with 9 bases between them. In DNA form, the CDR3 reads TGTGCCAGCAGGATTCCGGGGAACACTGAAGCTTTCTTT. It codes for CASRIPGNTEAFF.